One and the same sample provided the 5 T cell receptor beta chains below, sequenced in a study of CD8+ T cells in alopecia areata. The sequencing template was cDNA reverse transcribed from extracted RNA. Sequencing was performed with immunoSEQ multiplex PCR; in TCRdb, only in-frame clones are kept and a portion is missing. In the table there are fewer than 200,000 clones, 50% to 60% of which are singletons. The sequencing used CD4+ T cells sorted from blood, collected at week 0. The receptor source for this set is a human donor with alopecia areata.

The rearrangement links TRBV30 to TRBJ2-2, with 8 bases that match TRBD1. V was pared by 7 bases and J by 4 bases, with 5 bases of the junction left unmatched. This CDR3 is 13 amino acids long. CDR1 GTSNPN and CDR2 SVGIG come from the germline V gene (reference sequence). CDR3 DNA sequence: TGTGCCTTCCGACAGGGGTTCACCGGGGAGCTGTTTTTT. Encoded protein: CAFRQGFTGELFF.

The chain is built from TRBV4-1 and TRBJ1-1; D unclear. The V gene lost 1 base and the J gene lost 9 bases, with 6 bases spanning the gap. This CDR3 is built from 11 residues. Germline V CDR1 and CDR2: MGHRA, YSYEKL. The CDR3 coding sequence is TGCGCCAGCAGCCAAGCGAAGCAAGCTTTCTTT. It codes for CASSQAKQAFF.

V gene TRBV9 combines with J gene TRBJ1-5; D gene uncertain. V was trimmed by 0 bases and J by 4 bases, leaving 11 bases between them. The CDR3 consists of 15 residues. In germline, CDR1 is SGDLS, CDR2 YYNGEE. CDR3 nucleotides: TGTGCCAGCAGCGTAGGTCCGACACCAAATCAGCCCCAGCATTTT. Protein product: CASSVGPTPNQPQHF.

A remark on this clone: A read error may produce the germline difference seen at one junction end. The chain has TRBV2 and TRBJ2-3, with D perhaps given as TRBD1 or TRBD2 (5 bases each). Germline V gene lookup returns CDR1 SNHLY and CDR2 FYNNEI. The CDR3 runs to 13 residues. CDR3 in DNA: TGTGCCAGCAGCGACTATAGCACAGGTACGCAGTATTTT. Amino acid sequence: CASSDYSTGTQYF.

A note on this clone: The sample holds other DNA sequences that translate to the same CDR3. The V gene is TRBV10-3, the J gene TRBJ2-5, with a tentative D call TRBD2 (5 bases). The CDR3 has 13 amino acids. The V gene lost 3 bases and the J gene lost 4 bases, with 9 bases spanning the gap. Per germline, CDR1 ENHRY and CDR2 SYGVKD. In nucleotides, the CDR3 is TGTGCCATCAGTGATTCGGCGGGAGAGACCCAGTACTTC. It translates to CAISDSAGETQYF.